A single sample is the source of the 21 T cell receptor beta chains below, sequenced in a study of monozygotic twins with inflammatory bowel disease. Reanalyzing the 5' RACE reads, TCRdb keeps one entry per CDR3 protein, without DNA. This sample contains approximately 140,000 distinct CDR3 sequences. The specimen sequenced was blood. These receptors all stem from a human donor with ulcerative colitis or Crohn's disease, or a healthy co-twin of an affected twin (not recorded which).

The J gene is TRBJ1-2, the V gene TRBV20-1; TCRdb's D call, TRBD1, is unchecked because there is no DNA. This CDR3 is built from 15 residues. Germline assignment: CDR1 DFQATT and CDR2 SNEGSKA (reference sequence). The CDR3: CSAPLTGGSGYGYTF.

This chain links TRBV6-6 with TRBJ1-2; without DNA, the TCRdb call of TRBD1 cannot be checked. Germline V gene sequence: CDR1 MNHNY, CDR2 SVGAGI (reference sequence). The CDR3 runs 13 residues. CDR3 region: CASDRVDSYGYTF.

The V gene is TRBV4-2, the J gene TRBJ2-1; TCRdb gives TRBD1 as the D gene, but with no DNA this cannot be confirmed. Germline CDR1 LGHNA, CDR2 YNFKEQ. The CDR3 is made up of 17 amino acids. CDR3 sequence: CASSRSPSQGGGNEQFF.

The rearrangement joins TRBV18 to TRBJ2-1; as DNA is missing, the TRBD1 call by TCRdb cannot be tested. Per the germline V gene, CDR1 is KGHSH and CDR2 is LQKENI. There are 16 residues in the CDR3. The CDR3 protein is CASSAGPAGSFNEQFF.

V is TRBV4-3 and J is TRBJ2-3; absent DNA, TCRdb's TRBD2 call cannot be checked. CDR1 is LGHNA and CDR2 is YSLEER in the germline V gene. The CDR3 totals 19 residues. This CDR3 is CASSQEFWSSGGSTDTQYF.

V is TRBV29-1 and J is TRBJ2-2; TCRdb gives TRBD2 as the D gene, but with no DNA this cannot be confirmed. The CDR3 consists of 16 residues. Germline V gene data show CDR1 as SQVTM and CDR2 as ANQGSEA. The CDR3 sequence: CSVGWSYSTNTGELFF.

CDR3 region: CASRLADRENYGYTF. The chain is built from TRBV6-2 or TRBV6-3 and TRBJ1-2; TCRdb outputs TRBD1, but without DNA this stays unchecked. This CDR3 has 15 amino acids. Germline CDR1 reads MNHEY; CDR2 reads SVGEGT.

V gene TRBV5-1 combines with J gene TRBJ1-6; the D call from TCRdb, TRBD1, cannot be confirmed without DNA. Germline V gives CDR1 SGHRS, CDR2 YFSETQ. The CDR3 has 19 amino acids. CDR3 residues: CASSGNGTGQKSYNSPLHF.

The chain recombines TRBV10-3 with TRBJ2-7; TCRdb selects TRBD1, and the lack of DNA leaves this call unchecked. This CDR3 has 15 residues. CDR1 is ENHRY and CDR2 is SYGVKD in the germline V gene. CDR3 region: CAISNRDSTAYEQYF.

This chain uses TRBV7-2 with TRBJ2-5; the TCRdb D gene call, TRBD1, has no DNA to confirm it. CDR1 SGHTA and CDR2 FQGNSA come from the germline V gene. There are 14 residues in the CDR3. The CDR3 sequence is CASRLRGAGETQYF. Together with reference TRBV7-2 and TRBJ2-5, the CDR3 gives the full variable domain: GAGVSQSPSNKVTEKGKDVELRCDPISGHTALYWYRQSLGQGLEFLIYFQGNSAPDKSGLPSDRFSAERTGGSVSTLTIQRTQQEDSAVYLCASRLRGAGETQYFGPGTRLLVL.

V and J are TRBV20-1 and TRBJ2-7; the D call from TCRdb, TRBD1, cannot be confirmed without DNA. CDR1 is DFQATT, CDR2 SNEGSKA, per germline (reference sequence). The CDR3 totals 15 residues. This chain's CDR3 is CSARDQGRVENEQYF.

The chain links TRBV20-1 to TRBJ2-5; TCRdb reports TRBD2, a call that lacks DNA to check it against. The CDR3 has 13 amino acids. In germline, CDR1 is DFQATT, CDR2 SNEGSKA (reference sequence). CDR3 protein: CSARRANPLAQYF.

The chain recombines TRBV18 with TRBJ2-7. The CDR3 spans 14 residues. CDR1 and CDR2 (germline): KGHSH, LQKENI. CDR3 region: CASSPSSAGDEQYF.

The gene calls are TRBV3-1 and TRBJ2-3. The CDR3 runs 12 residues. Germline V CDR1 and CDR2: LGHDT, YNNKEL (reference sequence). CDR3: CASSQFGDTQYF.

The rearrangement uses TRBV5-1 and TRBJ1-1. CDR3 size: 14 residues. CDR1 is SGHRS, CDR2 YFSETQ, per germline. CDR3 region: CASSLARANTEAFF.

The rearrangement joins TRBV5-1 to TRBJ1-1. The CDR3 extends over 15 amino acids. Looked up from germline, CDR1 is SGHRS and CDR2 is YFSETQ. The CDR3 reads CASSLDSLWDTEAFF.

The V and J genes are TRBV28 and TRBJ1-5; with no DNA, the TCRdb D assignment of TRBD1 cannot be verified. This CDR3 has 16 amino acids. The germline CDR1 and CDR2 sequences are MDHEN and SYDVKM. CDR3 loop: CASPPGGGGGNQPQHF.

The V gene is TRBV6-1, the J gene TRBJ2-7; no DNA is available, so the TRBD2 call from TCRdb remains unchecked. This CDR3 region has 18 residues. Germline V gene data show CDR1 as MNHNS and CDR2 as SASEGT. CDR3: CASTTLGAGTKSFYEQYF.

V and J are TRBV5-1 and TRBJ2-5; TCRdb returns TRBD2, unconfirmable since there is no DNA. The CDR3 consists of 18 residues. CDR1 and CDR2 (germline): SGHRS, YFSETQ. The CDR3: CASSLAGTSGGYQETQYF.

V gene TRBV7-9 combines with J gene TRBJ2-7; TCRdb designates TRBD1, a call that cannot be tested without DNA. Germline V lookup: CDR1 SEHNR, CDR2 FQNEAQ (reference sequence). There are 15 residues in the CDR3. The chain's CDR3 is CASSHRDGYSYEQYF.

This chain joins TRBV2 and TRBJ2-7; TCRdb names TRBD2, which stays unverified in the absence of DNA. This CDR3 region has 13 residues. Germline values: CDR1 SNHLY, CDR2 FYNNEI. The CDR3 sequence: CASSANGVGPQYF.